This T cell receptor (beta chain) is from a study of cytomegalovirus exposure and HLA in healthy donors. Overall study findings and caveats: An analysis that was carried out later associated fewer than 20,000 TCR beta sequences with HLA alleles at 0.05 false discovery rate.

The PCR made use of 60 Vbeta and 13 Jbeta primers. Here immunoSEQ multiplex PCR was the method, and the copy in TCRdb shows in-frame clones only, minus some. The sample contains 150,000 to 200,000 clones, more than 70% of which appear only once. A word on this clone: Its specificity is not known.

The source material was PBMCs. This receptor was taken from a woman between 35 and 50 years old in good health and CMV-seropositive.

CDR3 residues: CAWSVQQGANGYTF. The CDR3 DNA is TGTGCCTGGAGTGTACAGCAAGGGGCTAATGGCTACACCTTC. V gene TRBV30 combines with J gene TRBJ1-2; D possibly corresponds to TRBD1 (5 bases). The germline V gene encodes CDR1 GTSNPN and CDR2 SVGIG (reference sequence). V lost 0 bases and J lost 6, with 14 bases in between. This CDR3 region has 14 residues.